This T cell receptor beta chain was identified in a study of T cell changes during pregnancy in multiple sclerosis. On this clone: Other DNA variants within this sample encode the same CDR3.

Sequencing used immunoSEQ multiplex PCR; TCRdb keeps in-frame clones, though not all of them. The sample shows under 65,000 clones, roughly 94% of them seen only once. The CDR3 has 13 amino acids. Per the germline V gene, CDR1 is MDHEN and CDR2 is SYDVKM. V shed 3 bases and J shed 4 bases, with 10 bases lying between them. V and J are TRBV28 and TRBJ2-7; a weak D match, TRBD2 (5 bases). The sequence came from a female donor with multiple sclerosis, enrolled in a pregnancy study. The sequencing used CD8+ T cells from peripheral blood mononuclear cells, collected after pregnancy. CDR3 protein: CASSFSSGYEQYF. The CDR3 region has the DNA TGTGCCAGCAGTTTCTCTTCGGGGTACGAGCAGTACTTC.